The rows below give T cell receptor beta chains drawn from one sample of a study of OX40 agonist ivuxolimab in advanced cancers. Some clones are missing from TCRdb's copy, which holds only in-frame ones; the method was immunoSEQ multiplex PCR. The table records 57,000 or so clones, about 89% of them present only once. Source: CD4+ or CD8+ T cells sorted from blood, taken in a trial of the OX40 agonist ivuxolimab. The source of these receptors is an adult with an advanced solid tumor such as melanoma, head and neck, liver or kidney cancer. CDR3s include the opening cysteine and the closing phenylalanine or tryptophan. The D gene is left open where the match is weak. Not all rows give a size; the values are once, few, many and, for expanded clones, a class.

D gene: .; clone size: .; V gene: TRBV19; J gene: TRBJ2-7; CDR3 DNA: TGTGCCAGTAGTATTGGCGAGGGAGAAGTCGACGAGCAGTACTTC; CDR3 protein: CASSIGEGEVDEQYF
D gene: .; clone size: .; V gene: TRBV7-9; J gene: TRBJ2-3; CDR3 DNA: TGTGCCAGCAGCTTAGCGGACATCACAGATACGCAGTATTTT; CDR3 protein: CASSLADITDTQYF
D gene: .; clone size: few; V gene: TRBV11-2; J gene: TRBJ1-2; CDR3 DNA: TGTGCCCCCTGTCGGCGGGGCTACACCTTC; CDR3 protein: CAPCRRGYTF
D gene: .; clone size: .; V gene: TRBV7-9; J gene: TRBJ2-1; CDR3 DNA: TGTGCAAGCGAAGGGAAGCTACCTCACAATGAGCAGTTCTTC; CDR3 protein: CASEGKLPHNEQFF
D gene: TRBD2; clone size: .; V gene: TRBV6-4; J gene: TRBJ2-1; CDR3 DNA: TGTGCCAGCCGAGCGACCCGACGGGGGGATGAGCAGTTCTTC; CDR3 protein: CASRATRRGDEQFF
D gene: TRBD1; clone size: once; V gene: TRBV28; J gene: TRBJ1-5; CDR3 DNA: TGTGCCAGCAGTTACAAGATCGGACAGGGCTCAAATCAGCCCCAGCATTTT; CDR3 protein: CASSYKIGQGSNQPQHF
D gene: TRBD1; clone size: .; V gene: TRBV18; J gene: TRBJ2-7; CDR3 DNA: TGTGCCAGCTCACCTGGGGACAGCTACGAGCAGTACTTC; CDR3 protein: CASSPGDSYEQYF
D gene: .; clone size: .; V gene: TRBV7-6; J gene: TRBJ2-2; CDR3 DNA: TGTGCCAGCAGCTTGACCTGGGGAGGGGAGCTGTTTTTT; CDR3 protein: CASSLTWGGELFF
D gene: TRBD2; clone size: .; V gene: TRBV11-2; J gene: TRBJ2-7; CDR3 DNA: TGTGCCAGCAGCCGGGGGGGAGGTCTGGGCGAGCAGTACTTC; CDR3 protein: CASSRGGGLGEQYF
D gene: .; clone size: .; V gene: TRBV13; J gene: TRBJ2-4; CDR3 DNA: TGTGCCAGCAGCCTCGCCGGGACACAAAACATTCAGTACTTC; CDR3 protein: CASSLAGTQNIQYF
D gene: .; clone size: .; V gene: TRBV7-3; J gene: TRBJ2-5; CDR3 DNA: TGTGCCAGCAGCCCCGGCGGGATCGCGACCCAGTACTTC; CDR3 protein: CASSPGGIATQYF
D gene: .; clone size: .; V gene: TRBV7-6; J gene: TRBJ2-7; CDR3 DNA: TGTGCCAGCAGCTTAGAAGCGGAGAACTACAACTACGAGCAGTACTTC; CDR3 protein: CASSLEAENYNYEQYF
D gene: .; clone size: .; V gene: TRBV7-8; J gene: TRBJ1-1; CDR3 DNA: TGTGCCAGCAGCTCCGTCTTAACTGAAGCTTTCTTT; CDR3 protein: CASSSVLTEAFF
D gene: .; clone size: .; V gene: TRBV19; J gene: TRBJ1-1; CDR3 DNA: TGTGCCAGTCGGACGGCGAACACTGAAGCTTTCTTT; CDR3 protein: CASRTANTEAFF
D gene: .; clone size: .; V gene: TRBV19; J gene: TRBJ1-5; CDR3 DNA: TGTGCCAGTAGTAAGGGAACAGGTTTCAATCAGCCCCAGCATTTT; CDR3 protein: CASSKGTGFNQPQHF
D gene: .; clone size: .; V gene: TRBV7-9; J gene: TRBJ1-3; CDR3 DNA: TGTGCCAGCACCCCCCCATACTCTGGAAACACCATATATTTT; CDR3 protein: CASTPPYSGNTIYF
D gene: .; clone size: .; V gene: TRBV6-5; J gene: TRBJ2-7; CDR3 DNA: TGTGCCAGCAGTTTAGGAGGCCCCAAGGGCATCGAGCAGTACTTC; CDR3 protein: CASSLGGPKGIEQYF
D gene: TRBD2; clone size: once; V gene: TRBV4-3; J gene: TRBJ2-1; CDR3 DNA: TGCGCCAGCAGCCAAGATGCGGGAGTCAAATACAATGAGCAGTTCTTC; CDR3 protein: CASSQDAGVKYNEQFF
D gene: .; clone size: few; V gene: TRBV28; J gene: TRBJ2-7; CDR3 DNA: TGTGCCAGCAGTTTCTGGAAACAGGGTTACGAGCAGTACTTC; CDR3 protein: CASSFWKQGYEQYF
D gene: TRBD2; clone size: .; V gene: TRBV5-6; J gene: TRBJ2-7; CDR3 DNA: TGTGCCAGCAGCTTAAACGGGAGGGCCTACGAGCAGTACTTC; CDR3 protein: CASSLNGRAYEQYF
D gene: .; clone size: .; V gene: TRBV4-3; J gene: TRBJ2-7; CDR3 DNA: TGCGCCAGCAGCCAGGGACCGGGAACCTTCTACGAGCAGTACTTC; CDR3 protein: CASSQGPGTFYEQYF
D gene: .; clone size: .; V gene: TRBV4-3; J gene: TRBJ1-1; CDR3 DNA: TGCGCCAGCAGCCAAGATCGGGCTTTAGCGGACACTGAAGCTTTCTTT; CDR3 protein: CASSQDRALADTEAFF
D gene: .; clone size: .; V gene: TRBV27; J gene: TRBJ2-3; CDR3 DNA: TGTGCCAGCAGTTTATTAGGGGGGCGGGATACGCAGTATTTT; CDR3 protein: CASSLLGGRDTQYF
D gene: .; clone size: .; V gene: TRBV15; J gene: TRBJ2-2; CDR3 DNA: TGTGCCACCAGCAGAGATTCAGACGGGGAGCTGTTTTTT; CDR3 protein: CATSRDSDGELFF
D gene: TRBD1; clone size: .; V gene: TRBV27; J gene: TRBJ2-7; CDR3 DNA: TGTGCCAGCAGTTTTGAACCGGGACAGGTTTACGAGCAGTACTTC; CDR3 protein: CASSFEPGQVYEQYF
D gene: TRBD1; clone size: .; V gene: TRBV13; J gene: TRBJ2-6; CDR3 DNA: TGTGCCAGCAGCTCCCAGGGGGCGCGGGCCGGGGCCAACGTCCTGACTTTC; CDR3 protein: CASSSQGARAGANVLTF
D gene: TRBD2; clone size: .; V gene: TRBV9; J gene: TRBJ2-2; CDR3 DNA: TGTGCCAGCAGCGTACGACCCACTAGCGGGAGAGTCACCGGGGAGCTGTTTTTT; CDR3 protein: CASSVRPTSGRVTGELFF
D gene: TRBD2; clone size: .; V gene: TRBV5-1; J gene: TRBJ2-7; CDR3 DNA: TGCGCCAGCAACCAAGCGGGAGGAAATCAGGAGCAGTACTTC; CDR3 protein: CASNQAGGNQEQYF
D gene: TRBD2; clone size: .; V gene: TRBV5-1; J gene: TRBJ2-2; CDR3 DNA: TGCGCCAGCAGCTTGGACCGACTAGCGGCTAACACCGGGGAGCTGTTTTTT; CDR3 protein: CASSLDRLAANTGELFF
D gene: .; clone size: .; V gene: TRBV27; J gene: TRBJ2-2; CDR3 DNA: TGTGCCAGCAGTGGAAGGACCGGGGAGCTGTTTTTT; CDR3 protein: CASSGRTGELFF
D gene: .; clone size: .; V gene: TRBV28; J gene: TRBJ1-1; CDR3 DNA: TGTGCCAGCAGTTTATGGTTTCCGGGCCGGTCATCAACTGAAGCTTTCTTT; CDR3 protein: CASSLWFPGRSSTEAFF
D gene: TRBD1; clone size: .; V gene: TRBV7-2; J gene: TRBJ1-1; CDR3 DNA: TGTGCCAGCAGCTTAGCAGGGACAGGGGGCATGGACACTGAAGCTTTCTTT; CDR3 protein: CASSLAGTGGMDTEAFF
D gene: .; clone size: .; V gene: TRBV9; J gene: TRBJ2-3; CDR3 DNA: TGTGCCAGCAGCGTAGTAGGGGACACAGATACGCAGTATTTT; CDR3 protein: CASSVVGDTDTQYF
D gene: TRBD2; clone size: .; V gene: TRBV5-8; J gene: TRBJ2-3; CDR3 DNA: TGTGCCAGCAGCTTGGCACTTAGCTGGGGGACTAGCGGGAGACAAGATACGCAGTATTTT; CDR3 protein: CASSLALSWGTSGRQDTQYF
D gene: TRBD1; clone size: .; V gene: TRBV19; J gene: TRBJ2-7; CDR3 DNA: TGTGCCAGTAGCACCGGGACAGGTCCCTACGAGCAGTACTTC; CDR3 protein: CASSTGTGPYEQYF
D gene: .; clone size: .; V gene: TRBV7-9; J gene: TRBJ2-1; CDR3 DNA: TGTGCCAGCAGCCGGGACCCCAACAATGAGCAGTTCTTC; CDR3 protein: CASSRDPNNEQFF
D gene: .; clone size: .; V gene: TRBV19; J gene: TRBJ2-1; CDR3 DNA: TGTGCCAGTAGCCCTGCCTCCGTCTATGAGCAGTTCTTC; CDR3 protein: CASSPASVYEQFF